The 32 T cell receptor beta chains below come from one sample, sequenced in a study of CD4 T cells in relation to SARS-CoV-2 and coronaviruses. Data came from immunoSEQ multiplex PCR; TCRdb stores just in-frame clones and leaves some out. The sample lists 21,000 or so clones, approximately 72% seen once, with roughly an eighth in the top ten. These receptors have no identified antigens. Before the COVID-19 pandemic, during about 2011-2019, CD4+ T cells were taken from unexposed donors. CD4+ T cells were isolated from the cells after 10 days of culture. Sequencing used CD4+ T cells from PBMCs, cultured in vitro. The receptors here all came from a human donor in good health.

The chain uses TRBV24-1 and TRBJ2-5; unclear D gene. CDR3 length: 16 amino acids. CDR1 is KGHDR, CDR2 SFDVKD, per germline. Deletions cut 0 bases from V and 0 bases from J, with 10 bases between. CDR3 in amino acids: CATSDLHPQDQETQYF. The CDR3 DNA is TGTGCCACCAGTGATTTGCACCCCCAAGACCAAGAGACCCAGTACTTC.

V and J are TRBV7-8 and TRBJ2-5; D uncertain. The CDR3 spans 14 residues. Trimming removed 3 bases from V and 5 bases from J, with 13 bases in between. Germline CDR1 is SGHVS and CDR2 is FQNEAQ. The CDR3 here is CASSFSGNRETQYF. CDR3 DNA sequence: TGTGCCAGCAGCTTTTCCGGAAATCGGGAGACCCAGTACTTC.

The V call is TRBV11-2, the J call TRBJ2-3; 8 bases fit TRBD2. The CDR3 is 19 residues long. CDR1 SGHAT and CDR2 FQNNGV come from the germline V gene. V shed 5 bases, J shed 5 bases, and the junction held 21 bases outside the gene matches. The CDR3 is CASSPDRRRGAYRVDTQYF. CDR3 nucleotides: TGTGCCAGCAGCCCCGACAGGAGGCGGGGGGCCTATAGAGTAGATACGCAGTATTTT.

The chain recombines TRBV4-1 with TRBJ1-5; D is unclear. Trimming removed 4 bases from V and 2 bases from J, with 12 bases in between. Germline-derived CDR1 and CDR2 are MGHRA and YSYEKL. The CDR3 is 15 amino acids. This CDR3 is CASSRPGEGNQPQHF. CDR3 nucleotides: TGCGCCAGCAGCCGCCCTGGGGAGGGCAATCAGCCCCAGCATTTT.

V gene TRBV14 combines with J gene TRBJ1-2; tentative D call: TRBD1 (5 bases). Germline assignment: CDR1 SGHDN and CDR2 FVKESK. V was cut by 5 bases and J by 13 bases, with 20 bases left in between. The CDR3 loop spans 13 amino acids. The CDR3 loop is CASSNTAGVRPTF. DNA of the CDR3: TGTGCCAGCAGCAACACAGCGGGGGTCCGGCCCACCTTC.

The chain carries TRBV30 and TRBJ1-1, with D perhaps TRBD1 (5 bases). The V end was cut by 1 base, the J end by 1 base, with 7 bases between. The CDR3 extends over 13 amino acids. Germline-derived CDR1 and CDR2 are GTSNPN and SVGIG (reference sequence). The CDR3 bases are TGTGCCTGGAGTGGACAGACGAACACTGAAGCTTTCTTT. The encoded protein is CAWSGQTNTEAFF.

This rearrangement joins TRBV15 to TRBJ2-5; 8 nucleotides agree with TRBD2. This CDR3 comprises 17 residues. The V segment lost 0 bases and the J segment 5 bases; nucleotides outside the gene matches: 11. Germline values: CDR1 LNHNV, CDR2 YYDKDF (reference sequence). The CDR3 is CATSRDRGAGAGETQYF. The CDR3 DNA follows: TGTGCCACCAGCAGAGATCGCGGAGCGGGAGCGGGTGAGACCCAGTACTTC.

The chain uses TRBV28 and TRBJ2-7; D might be TRBD1 or TRBD2, each matching 5 bases. In germline, CDR1 is MDHEN, CDR2 SYDVKM. V shed 6 bases and J shed 3 bases, with 15 bases lying between them. CDR3 length: 14 amino acids. The CDR3: CASRRQTKNYEQYF. The DNA for the CDR3 is TGTGCCAGCAGGCGACAGACTAAAAACTACGAGCAGTACTTC.

There are a few counts of this clone. The genes are TRBV7-8 and TRBJ2-7, with 11 positions matching TRBD2. The length of the CDR3 is 17 residues. The ends lost 4 bases at V and 2 bases at J; junction bases unmatched: 10. The germline V gene encodes CDR1 SGHVS and CDR2 FQNEAQ. The CDR3 region is CASSSIAGGRGPYEQYF. DNA of the CDR3: TGTGCCAGCAGCTCCATAGCGGGAGGGAGAGGTCCCTACGAGCAGTACTTC.

The V gene is TRBV6-5, the J gene TRBJ1-5; 8 nucleotides line up with TRBD1. The ends lost 6 bases at V and 9 bases at J; junction bases unmatched: 10. Germline V gene lookup returns CDR1 MNHEY and CDR2 SVGAGI. CDR3 size: 14 residues. CDR3 protein: CASSGQGGRGPQHF. The DNA for the CDR3 is TGTGCCAGCAGCGGACAGGGTGGGAGAGGGCCCCAGCATTTT.

This clone was picked up one time. The chain has TRBV5-8 and TRBJ2-5, with 13 bases aligning to TRBD2. CDR3 length: 16 residues. The trim removed 4 bases at V and 5 bases at J, leaving 8 bases unmatched. CDR1 is SGHTS, CDR2 YDEGEE, per germline. CDR3 DNA sequence: TGTGCCAGCAGCAAAGGACTAGCGGGAGTCGGGGAGACCCAGTACTTC. Amino acid sequence: CASSKGLAGVGETQYF.

The chain links TRBV27 to TRBJ1-5, with D unresolved. The germline gives CDR1 MNHEY, CDR2 SMNVEV (reference sequence). Between the trimmed V and J ends, which lost 2 bases and 5 bases, there was a span of 19 bases. This CDR3 region has 17 residues. The CDR3 coding sequence is TGTGCCAGCAGTTTACGGCAAACTACTTCACTAGATCAGCCCCAGCATTTT. It encodes CASSLRQTTSLDQPQHF.

The chain carries TRBV5-4 and TRBJ2-4, with TRBD1 identical over 7 bases. Germline V gene sequence: CDR1 SGHNT, CDR2 YYREEE (reference sequence). There are 16 residues in the CDR3. V was pared by 0 bases and J by 0 bases, with 3 bases of the junction left unmatched. The CDR3 region has the DNA TGTGCCAGCAGCTTGGCTCGGGACAGAGCCAAAAACATTCAGTACTTC. Protein sequence: CASSLARDRAKNIQYF.

This sequence joins TRBV7-9 and TRBJ2-7, with D possibly TRBD1 on 6 matching bases. V gave up 4 bases and J gave up 2 bases, with 9 bases separating them. Germline loops: CDR1 SEHNR, CDR2 FQNEAQ (reference sequence). This CDR3 is 13 amino acids long. Written as DNA, the CDR3 is TGTGCCAGCAGCTATACAGGGACCTACGAGCAGTACTTC. It is translated as CASSYTGTYEQYF.

The rearrangement uses TRBV7-3 and TRBJ2-1; 10 bases fit TRBD1. This CDR3 has 15 amino acids. Germline V gene data show CDR1 as SGHTA and CDR2 as FQGTGA. Trimming removed 5 bases from V and 7 bases from J; junction bases left unmatched: 8. CDR3: CASSAYGTGVNEQFF. The CDR3 DNA reads as TGTGCCAGCAGCGCCTACGGGACAGGGGTAAATGAGCAGTTCTTC.

The chain uses TRBV7-8 and TRBJ2-7, with 14 positions matching TRBD2. The V gene end was trimmed by 1 base and the J gene end by 7 bases; junction bases not matched to a gene: 0. In germline, CDR1 is SGHVS, CDR2 FQNEAQ. The CDR3 consists of 14 residues. In DNA form, the CDR3 reads TGTGCCAGCAGCTTAGGACTAGCGGGAGGGGAGCAGTACTTC. This translates into CASSLGLAGGEQYF.

This clone was seen a single time. The chain carries TRBV7-3 and TRBJ2-5; TRBD1 matches 7 bases. The V segment lost 3 bases and the J segment 1 base; nucleotides outside the gene matches: 5. Germline V gene lookup returns CDR1 SGHTA and CDR2 FQGTGA. The CDR3 runs 15 residues. The CDR3 sequence: CASSLARGIQETQYF. The CDR3 DNA follows: TGTGCCAGCAGCTTGGCCAGGGGGATCCAAGAGACCCAGTACTTC. The variable domain in full, with the rest retrieved from reference TRBV7-3 and TRBJ2-5, is GAGVSQTPSNKVTEKGKYVELRCDPISGHTALYWYRQSLGQGPEFLIYFQGTGAADDSGLPNDRFFAVRPEGSVSTLKIQRTERGDSAVYLCASSLARGIQETQYFGPGTRLLVL.

This chain uses TRBV5-5 with TRBJ1-1, with 7 bases that match TRBD1. With 3 bases clipped from V and 1 base from J, the junction kept 3 bases outside the gene matches. Germline values: CDR1 SGHKS, CDR2 YYEKEE (reference sequence). This CDR3 comprises 14 residues. The CDR3 sequence: CASSWGQTNTEAFF. The DNA of the CDR3 is TGTGCCAGCAGCTGGGGACAGACGAACACTGAAGCTTTCTTT.

The chain carries TRBV15 and TRBJ2-7, with D perhaps TRBD2 (7 bases). The CDR3 runs to 15 residues. Germline values: CDR1 LNHNV, CDR2 YYDKDF (reference sequence). The V gene lost 4 bases and the J gene lost 3 bases, with 16 bases spanning the gap. The CDR3 loop reads CATSINGGRSYEQYF. CDR3 nucleotides: TGTGCCACCAGCATCAACGGGGGGCGCAGCTACGAGCAGTACTTC. Full variable domain (remainder filled in from reference TRBV15 and TRBJ2-7): DAMVIQNPRYQVTQFGKPVTLSCSQTLNHNVMYWYQQKSSQAPKLLFHYYDKDFNNEADTPDNFQSRRPNTSFCFLDIRSPGLGDTAMYLCATSINGGRSYEQYFGPGTRLTVT.

The chain links TRBV6-6 to TRBJ2-7; D possibly corresponds to TRBD2 (6 bases). The CDR3 sequence is 14 residues long. Germline V CDR1 and CDR2: MNHNY, SVGAGI (reference sequence). Between the trimmed V and J ends, which lost 6 bases and 6 bases, there was a span of 18 bases. CDR3 sequence reads: CASRMETRGIEQYF. The CDR3 bases are TGTGCCAGCAGAATGGAGACTAGGGGCATCGAGCAGTACTTC.

The chain links TRBV11-2 to TRBJ2-1; no firm D call. The germline CDR1 and CDR2 sequences are SGHAT and FQNNGV. Trimming took off 5 bases at V and 7 bases at J, with 15 bases between the two ends. This CDR3 region has 14 residues. CDR3 in DNA: TGTGCCAGCAGCCAAAACTTAGAAGGAAATGAGCAGTTCTTC. Translated, it gives CASSQNLEGNEQFF.

The gene calls are TRBV6-5 and TRBJ1-3; no firm D call. Germline-derived CDR1 and CDR2 are MNHEY and SVGAGI. With 6 bases removed from V and 2 bases from J, the gap between germline ends came to 11 bases. This CDR3 has 14 residues. DNA of the CDR3: TGTGCCAGCAGGTGGCTCGCAGCTGGAAACACCATATATTTT. It specifies CASRWLAAGNTIYF.

The V and J genes are TRBV9 and TRBJ2-3; D is ambiguous. CDR3 length: 11 residues. Trimming shortened V by 2 bases and J by 6 bases, and 4 bases separated the two germline ends. Germline V gene sequence: CDR1 SGDLS, CDR2 YYNGEE. The CDR3 sequence is CASSVDDTQYF. CDR3 sequence (DNA): TGTGCCAGCAGCGTGGACGATACGCAGTATTTT.

This chain links TRBV7-8 with TRBJ1-1; no clear D. The CDR3 has 16 amino acids. Germline lookup yields CDR1 SGHVS and CDR2 FQNEAQ. Trimming removed 2 bases from V and 7 bases from J, with 20 bases in between. For the CDR3, the DNA is TGTGCCAGCAGCTTAATTGTTCCAGACCCACTGGATGAAGCTTTCTTT. Residues: CASSLIVPDPLDEAFF.

V usage is TRBV30 and J usage is TRBJ2-1; 7 nucleotides match TRBD2. Germline CDR1 and CDR2: GTSNPN and SVGIG (reference sequence). CDR3 size: 17 residues. V gave up 2 bases and J gave up 4 bases; unmatched junction bases: 14. The CDR3, as DNA: TGTGCCTGGAGTATAGACCTGCTAGCGGAAGGATACAATGAGCAGTTCTTC. Its protein product is CAWSIDLLAEGYNEQFF.

J is TRBJ2-7 and V is TRBV2; 8 bases map to TRBD2. Per the germline V gene, CDR1 is SNHLY and CDR2 is FYNNEI. V lost 4 bases, J lost 0 bases, and 11 bases stayed unmatched. CDR3 size: 17 residues. CDR3 protein: CASSGNSGAWSSYEQYF. The CDR3 coding sequence is TGTGCCAGCAGTGGCAATAGCGGGGCGTGGAGCTCCTACGAGCAGTACTTC.

The sample holds a few counts of this clone. This sequence joins TRBV5-1 and TRBJ2-4; D is ambiguous. V was trimmed by 4 bases and J by 2 bases, leaving 7 bases between them. The germline CDR1 and CDR2 sequences are SGHRS and YFSETQ. This CDR3 comprises 13 residues. CDR3 sequence: CASSLRSKNIQYF. CDR3 sequence (DNA): TGCGCCAGCAGCCTGAGGTCCAAAAACATTCAGTACTTC.

The genes are TRBV6-2 or TRBV6-3 and TRBJ2-5; TRBD2 is a possible D gene (5 bases). Germline values: CDR1 MNHEY, CDR2 SVGEGT. V was cut by 5 bases and J by 8 bases, with 18 bases left in between. The CDR3 covers 14 residues. The CDR3 DNA reads TGTGCCAGCAGTCCCCCCGAGGGCGCTCAAACCCAGTACTTC. It is translated as CASSPPEGAQTQYF.

The rearrangement uses TRBV18 and TRBJ2-4; D gene unclear. CDR3 length: 20 residues. Trimming shortened V by 3 bases and J by 2 bases, and 26 bases separated the two germline ends. Per germline, CDR1 KGHSH and CDR2 LQKENI. The CDR3 DNA is TGTGCCAGCTCACCCCGCGGTTTGTTGCTTGGCTCCACGTCCAAAAACATTCAGTACTTC. Protein: CASSPRGLLLGSTSKNIQYF.

The chain carries TRBV9 and TRBJ2-3; D perhaps matches TRBD1 (6 bases). The CDR3 loop spans 15 amino acids. Trimming stripped 3 bases from V and 2 bases from J, with 13 bases between. Germline CDR1 reads SGDLS; CDR2 reads YYNGEE. CDR3: CASSEGESFTDTQYF. Written as DNA, the CDR3 is TGTGCCAGCAGCGAGGGGGAGTCTTTCACAGATACGCAGTATTTT.

This clone has a single count. The gene calls are TRBV11-3 and TRBJ2-2, with 7 bases aligning to TRBD1. Trimming took 4 bases from V and 2 from J; bases not matched to a gene: 4. Germline V lookup: CDR1 SGHNT, CDR2 YENEEA. This CDR3 contains 15 residues. The CDR3 sequence: CASSYRTGNTGELFF. The CDR3 DNA sequence: TGTGCCAGCAGCTACCGGACAGGAAACACCGGGGAGCTGTTTTTT.

The rearrangement uses TRBV6-6 and TRBJ2-7, with D unresolved. This CDR3 is built from 13 residues. Germline loops: CDR1 MNHNY, CDR2 SVGAGI (reference sequence). V was shortened by 5 bases and J by 3 bases, with 11 bases between the two germline ends. The CDR3 sequence: CASSDDGDYEQYF. For the CDR3, the DNA is TGTGCCAGCAGTGATGACGGAGACTACGAGCAGTACTTC.